This T cell receptor beta chain was profiled in a study of T-cell memory formation after mild COVID-19. Findings and caveats of the study: That cross-reactive memory joined was suggested by some responding clones appearing in pre-infection memory.

Sample barcodes and UMIs were carried by the TCR alpha and TCR beta cDNA libraries that 5'RACE generated with constant-segment primers. One entry per CDR3 protein, called by TCRdb with MiXCR from the 5' RACE reads. The table shows 40,000 to 60,000 distinct CDR3 sequences, with approximately 12% occurring only once. Notes on this clonotype: Its antigen is as yet unknown.

The CDR3 spans 12 residues. Germline CDR1 SGHDT, CDR2 YYEEEE. The ends were cut back, 2 bases at V and 3 bases at J, with 5 bases in the middle. This receptor was taken from a man between 18 and 35 years old who had mild COVID-19 (a few samples of this study predate the infection). Cell type and time point are not known. The sequenced sample was PBMCs or a T cell subset sorted from them (not recorded which). This chain uses TRBV5-6 with TRBJ2-5; D not certain. The DNA of the CDR3 is TGTGCCAGCAGCTTCAACGAAGAGACCCAGTACTTC. The encoded protein is CASSFNEETQYF.